The 5 T cell receptor beta chains in this list originate from one sample, sequenced in a study of PD-1 blockade in classical Hodgkin lymphoma. Assay: immunoSEQ multiplex PCR; the TCRdb copy retains only in-frame clones and omits some. The sample includes 9,500 to 13,000 clones, roughly 74% of them seen just once. As to time point: cycle 4 day 1 (C4D1), after around six weeks of nivolumab. Every patient experienced relapse after autologous stem cell transplantation, and brentuximab vedotin exposure varied. Purification of CD4+ T cells from thawed PBMCs was achieved by magnetic negative selection. The material was CD4+ T cells from blood, obtained before the fourth cycle of nivolumab. The origin of the receptors is a human donor with classical Hodgkin lymphoma.

This clone occurred a few times. The genes are TRBV28 and TRBJ2-7, with 7 bases that match TRBD2. Germline lookup yields CDR1 MDHEN and CDR2 SYDVKM. The CDR3 is made up of 15 amino acids. V lost 0 bases, J lost 5 bases, and 7 bases stayed unmatched. The CDR3: CASSLWGRDSHEQYF. CDR3 sequence (DNA): TGTGCCAGCAGTTTATGGGGGAGGGATTCCCACGAGCAGTACTTC.

The V call is TRBV2, the J call TRBJ1-5; D is perhaps TRBD1 (6 bases). The V end was cut by 3 bases, the J end by 2 bases, with 14 bases between. This CDR3 has 16 amino acids. Per germline, CDR1 SNHLY and CDR2 FYNNEI. For the CDR3, the DNA is TGTGCCAGCAGTGACGGGGGGCGCGGGGGCAATCAGCCCCAGCATTTT. Amino acids: CASSDGGRGGNQPQHF.

This clone was recorded once. The chain couples TRBV10-3 to TRBJ2-5, with D maybe TRBD1 (5 bases). V dropped 8 bases and J dropped 5 bases, with 12 bases sitting between them. This CDR3 region has 12 residues. Germline CDR1 reads ENHRY; CDR2 reads SYGVKD. The CDR3 spells CAIGAETETQYF. CDR3 bases: TGTGCCATCGGGGCGGAGACGGAGACCCAGTACTTC.

This chain connects TRBV7-6 to TRBJ1-3; no clear D gene. The CDR3 length is 14 residues. Trimming shortened V by 5 bases and J by 0 bases, and 8 bases separated the two germline ends. Germline CDR1 SGHVS, CDR2 FNYEAQ. The CDR3: CASSDEFSGNTIYF. As DNA, the CDR3 is TGTGCCAGCAGCGACGAATTCTCTGGAAACACCATATATTTT. The entire variable domain, with the rest obtained from reference TRBV7-6 and TRBJ1-3, is as follows: GAGVSQSPRYKVTKRGQDVALRCDPISGHVSLYWYRQALGQGPEFLTYFNYEAQQDKSGLPNDRFSAERPEGSISTLTIQRTEQRDSAMYRCASSDEFSGNTIYFGEGSWLTVV.

This chain links TRBV5-4 with TRBJ2-2; TRBD1 might be the D (6 bases). V lost 5 bases to trimming and J lost 5 bases, with 19 bases between them. Germline lookup yields CDR1 SGHNT and CDR2 YYREEE (reference sequence). This CDR3 spans 16 amino acids. The CDR3 loop is CASSPIGAGVTGELFF. In DNA, the CDR3 is TGTGCCAGCAGTCCGATCGGGGCAGGGGTGACCGGGGAGCTGTTTTTT.